This entry lists 15 T cell receptor beta chains sequenced from one sample in a study of PD-1 blockade in classical Hodgkin lymphoma (dated by TCRdb to the early 2020s). The library was generated by the immunoSEQ multiplex PCR assay. TCRdb retrieved this table from immuneACCESS and kept in-frame rearrangements only. Not all clones are present; in checked studies, unresolved V genes account for under half, and no reason is known for the remainder. The sample data list under 30,000 clones, and over 75% of these were observed just once. The top ten clones comprise 2.4% of the sample. Explained via the paper, the time point label denotes: cycle 1 day 1 (C1D1), immediately before nivolumab initiation. Every trial patient had relapsed following autologous stem cell transplantation, and prior brentuximab vedotin exposure was what differed among cohorts A, B and C. Magnetic negative selection with a Miltenyi CD4+ T cell isolation kit was used to purify CD4+ T cells from thawed PBMCs.

Sequencing used CD4+ T cells from blood, obtained at baseline. The receptor set was obtained from a human donor with classical Hodgkin lymphoma.

A few counts support this clone. The genes are TRBV10-2 and TRBJ1-5; TRBD1 might be the D (6 bases). The germline CDR1 and CDR2 sequences are WSHSY and SAAADI. The CDR3 has 13 residues. The V end was cut by 4 bases, the J end by 6 bases, with 10 bases between. CDR3 residues: CASSAQGTQPQHF. CDR3 bases: TGCGCCAGCAGTGCTCAGGGGACTCAGCCCCAGCATTTT.

This chain uses TRBV14 with TRBJ2-7; 8 nucleotides agree with TRBD1. The germline V gene has CDR1 SGHDN and CDR2 FVKESK. The CDR3 runs 20 residues. Trimming removed 1 base from V and 5 bases from J; junction bases left unmatched: 22. The CDR3 reads CASSQVRWGRYKDRANEQYF. Here the CDR3 DNA reads TGTGCCAGCAGCCAAGTAAGGTGGGGTAGGTACAAGGACAGGGCCAACGAGCAGTACTTC. The whole variable domain, remainder taken from reference TRBV14 and TRBJ2-7, is EAGVTQFPSHSVIEKGQTVTLRCDPISGHDNLYWYRRVMGKEIKFLLHFVKESKQDESGMPNNRFLAERTGGTYSTLKVQPAELEDSGVYFCASSQVRWGRYKDRANEQYFGPGTRLTVT.

V gene TRBV7-9 combines with J gene TRBJ2-3, with 8 positions matching TRBD1. The length of the CDR3 is 16 residues. J was trimmed by 1 base and V by 5 bases; bases with no gene match: 8. CDR1 is SEHNR and CDR2 is FQNEAQ in the germline V gene (reference sequence). CDR3 in amino acids: CASSDRTGSGTDTQYF. In DNA form, the CDR3 reads TGTGCCAGCAGCGATAGGACAGGGTCCGGCACAGATACGCAGTATTTT.

The V call is TRBV6-6, the J call TRBJ2-5; TRBD2 aligns across 10 bases. V shed 5 bases and J 2 bases; nucleotides not matched to a gene: 8. The V gene's germline CDR1 is MNHNY and CDR2 SVGAGI (reference sequence). The CDR3 consists of 16 residues. The CDR3 coding sequence is TGTGCCAGCAGTCAGCGGACTAGCGGAATTCAAGAGACCCAGTACTTC. Encoded protein: CASSQRTSGIQETQYF.

The gene calls are TRBV28 and TRBJ1-5; no reliable D call. From germline, CDR1 is MDHEN and CDR2 SYDVKM. The CDR3 covers 14 residues. Trimming cost V 2 bases and J 2 bases, with 7 bases left between them. CDR3 in DNA: TGTGCCAGCAGTTTAGGGAACGGCAATCAGCCCCAGCATTTT. This sequence encodes CASSLGNGNQPQHF. Together with reference TRBV28 and TRBJ1-5, the CDR3 gives the full variable domain: DVKVTQSSRYLVKRTGEKVFLECVQDMDHENMFWYRQDPGLGLRLIYFSYDVKMKEKGDIPEGYSVSREKKERFSLILESASTNQTSMYLCASSLGNGNQPQHFGDGTRLSIL.

V gene TRBV28 combines with J gene TRBJ2-7, with D tentatively TRBD1 (5 bases). The V gene lost 1 base and the J gene lost 5 bases, with 15 bases spanning the gap. CDR3 length equals 15 residues. Germline V gene data show CDR1 as MDHEN and CDR2 as SYDVKM. The CDR3 bases are TGTGCCAGCAGTTTATTCACAGGACGTAACGACGAGCAGTACTTC. Translated, it gives CASSLFTGRNDEQYF. Supplemented by reference TRBV28 and TRBJ2-7, the full variable domain reads DVKVTQSSRYLVKRTGEKVFLECVQDMDHENMFWYRQDPGLGLRLIYFSYDVKMKEKGDIPEGYSVSREKKERFSLILESASTNQTSMYLCASSLFTGRNDEQYFGPGTRLTVT.

The chain is built from TRBV28 and TRBJ2-5, with TRBD1 identical over 9 bases. The CDR3 is 15 residues long. J lost 4 bases, V lost 9 bases, and 12 bases had no gene match. Germline V lookup: CDR1 MDHEN, CDR2 SYDVKM. The CDR3 nucleotides read TGTGCCAGTAACTCGGACAGGGGCTGGGGAGAGACCCAGTACTTC. Translation gives CASNSDRGWGETQYF.

This rearrangement joins TRBV15 to TRBJ1-2, with TRBD1 matching 8 bases. Trimming took 0 bases from V and 7 from J; bases not matched to a gene: 28. CDR3 size: 22 residues. CDR1 LNHNV and CDR2 YYDKDF come from the germline V gene (reference sequence). CDR3 residues: CATSRDLGQGADGKAFISGYTF. CDR3 sequence (DNA): TGTGCCACCAGCAGAGATCTCGGGCAGGGGGCGGACGGGAAAGCCTTTATTTCTGGCTACACCTTC. The full variable domain, with the rest looked up from reference TRBV15 and TRBJ1-2, is DAMVIQNPRYQVTQFGKPVTLSCSQTLNHNVMYWYQQKSSQAPKLLFHYYDKDFNNEADTPDNFQSRRPNTSFCFLDIRSPGLGDTAMYLCATSRDLGQGADGKAFISGYTFGSGTRLTVV.

CDR3 sequence reads: CASRLRGGYTF. CDR3 bases: TGTGCCAGCAGACTTCGGGGTGGCTACACCTTC. This chain uses TRBV5-8 with TRBJ1-2; D remains unclear. Germline V gene data show CDR1 as SGHTS and CDR2 as YDEGEE. The CDR3 is 11 amino acids. V lost 5 bases and J lost 7, with 9 bases in between.

This clone showed up just a few times. This sequence joins TRBV14 and TRBJ2-7; no reliable D call. The CDR3 has 13 amino acids. The V gene's germline CDR1 is SGHDN and CDR2 FVKESK. Trimming took off 4 bases at V and 3 bases at J, with 10 bases between the two ends. CDR3 sequence: CASSRGKGYEQYF. For the CDR3, the DNA is TGTGCCAGCAGCCGGGGAAAGGGCTACGAGCAGTACTTC.

This clone was recorded a few times. The rearrangement joins TRBV5-4 to TRBJ2-7; TRBD1 matches at 10 bases. The CDR3 extends over 15 amino acids. V shed 4 bases and J 5 bases; nucleotides not matched to a gene: 9. Germline V gives CDR1 SGHNT, CDR2 YYREEE (reference sequence). The CDR3 DNA reads as TGTGCCAGCAGCCCCACCGGGACAGGGGCCCACGAGCAGTACTTC. It codes for CASSPTGTGAHEQYF.

This clone was found a few times. The V call is TRBV19, the J call TRBJ2-7; D is undetermined. Trimming pared 3 bases from V and 4 bases from J, leaving 10 bases between. This CDR3 has 13 residues. The germline V gene encodes CDR1 LNHDA and CDR2 SQIVND (reference sequence). The CDR3 DNA reads as TGTGCCAGTAGTATGGGTTTTCGGTACGAGCAGTACTTC. This codes for CASSMGFRYEQYF.

The V gene is TRBV4-1, the J gene TRBJ1-1; no reliable D call. From germline, CDR1 is MGHRA and CDR2 YSYEKL. The CDR3 length is 14 residues. V was cut by 4 bases and J by 4 bases, with 13 bases left in between. Written as DNA, the CDR3 is TGCGCCAGCAGCCTTACCCCGGGGTTCACTGAAGCTTTCTTT. Its translation: CASSLTPGFTEAFF.

V gene TRBV6-4 combines with J gene TRBJ2-1; D remains ambiguous. With 5 bases removed from V and 7 bases from J, the gap between germline ends came to 12 bases. Germline V gene lookup returns CDR1 MRHNA and CDR2 SNTAGT. The CDR3 covers 13 residues. CDR3 sequence reads: CASSLEDGNEQFF. CDR3 sequence (DNA): TGTGCCAGCAGTCTAGAGGACGGAAATGAGCAGTTCTTC.

The chain is built from TRBV19 and TRBJ1-1, with D tentatively TRBD1 (6 bases). Germline lookup yields CDR1 LNHDA and CDR2 SQIVND (reference sequence). The CDR3 has 14 residues. V was trimmed by 5 bases and J by 8 bases, leaving 18 bases between them. The CDR3 is CASSGPGQINEAFF. Here the CDR3 DNA reads TGTGCCAGTAGTGGGCCGGGACAAATAAACGAAGCTTTCTTT.